These T cell receptor beta chains were read from a single sample in a study of siplizumab effects on memory and regulatory T cells. Using immunoSEQ multiplex PCR, the repertoire was profiled, and TCRdb retains in-frame clones only, with some absent. The table shows around 110,000 clones, with approximately 94% occurring only once. Sequencing was carried out using non-Treg CD4+ T cells sorted from blood. The receptors here all came from a human donor in good health. Each CDR3 is given with its conserved first and last residue. Fields, in order: D gene, CDR3 length, V gene, J gene, CDR3 protein, CDR3 DNA. D genes are given only for firm matches.

NA	14	TRBV2	TRBJ2-2	CASKTQSRAGELFF	TGTGCCAGCAAAACCCAGTCCCGGGCCGGGGAGCTGTTTTTT
NA	13	TRBV30	TRBJ1-5	CAWSTSGNQPQHF	TGTGCCTGGAGTACCAGTGGCAATCAGCCCCAGCATTTT
TRBD1	14	TRBV10-3	TRBJ1-1	CAITKQGGDTEAFF	TGTGCCATCACGAAACAGGGGGGGGACACTGAAGCTTTCTTT
NA	15	TRBV9	TRBJ1-1	CASSVGAGSGTEAFF	TGTGCCAGCAGCGTAGGGGCAGGGTCGGGCACTGAAGCTTTCTTT
NA	13	TRBV7-6	TRBJ2-5	CASSTRQQETQYF	TGTGCCAGCAGCACAAGACAGCAAGAGACCCAGTACTTC
NA	14	TRBV5-1	TRBJ2-3	CASSPGLSTDTQYF	TGCGCCAGCAGCCCCGGACTCAGCACAGATACGCAGTATTTT
NA	11	TRBV4-1	TRBJ2-1	CASTHRDEQFF	TGCGCCAGCACTCATCGGGATGAGCAGTTCTTC
TRBD2	16	TRBV5-1	TRBJ2-5	CASSRRLAGGMETQYF	TGCGCCAGCAGCCGCCGACTAGCGGGAGGAATGGAGACCCAGTACTTC
TRBD1	14	TRBV2	TRBJ1-5	CASTLDRGNQPQHF	TGTGCCAGCACTTTGGACAGGGGCAATCAGCCCCAGCATTTT
NA	13	TRBV30	TRBJ2-7	CAWSGSRRYEQYF	TGTGCCTGGAGTGGCTCCAGGCGCTACGAGCAGTACTTC
TRBD1	15	TRBV4-1	TRBJ1-6	CASSLQGVANSPLHF	TGCGCCAGCAGCCTACAGGGGGTTGCTAATTCACCCCTCCACTTT